This entry describes one T cell receptor beta chain. This receptor's antigen is unknown. Base qualities are not at hand, and no much larger clone is one base apart. This specimen's time point label, per the study, means: newly diagnosed GD, antithyroid drugs for less than 3 months. For both TCR sequencing and RNA sequencing, RNA was extracted from PBMCs using TRIzol. The diagnosis of Graves' disease followed American Thyroid Association guidelines. Patients were recruited from an endocrinology department in Xi'an, China. Each patient gave approximately 10 milliliters of peripheral blood, collected in an EDTA anticoagulant tube. Ficoll Paque Plus density gradient separation was used to isolate PBMCs, and no further T cell sorting was done. An Agilent 2100 Bioanalyzer and agarose gel were used to check RNA quality, and a NanoDrop 2000 was used to measure RNA concentration. The germline ends are 14 bases apart after V is trimmed by 0 bases and J by 4 bases. The CDR1 and CDR2 encoded by the germline V gene are SGHTA and FQGNSA. Spanning cysteine to phenylalanine, the CDR3 consists of 16 amino acids. Just the 48-base CDR3 DNA is kept, in frame starting at base 1.

The method was multiplex PCR. For sequencing, an Illumina HiSeq 4000 was employed. CDR3 regions were amplified by Arm-PCR with iRepertoire HTBI primers to construct TCR beta libraries. Before sequencing, the PCR products went through gel purification. On the authors' methods: Gene usage analysis of CDR3 amino acid clonotypes relied on the 60 or so TRBV and 15 or so TRBJ segments identified across samples. COPE and FqMerger were used to merge filtered high-quality paired reads into contigs. BLAST was used to align contigs to IMGT TRBV, TRBD and TRBJ reference genes, and CDR3 was defined according to IMGT. Clonotypes above 0.1% frequency were classified as highly expanded clones. Shannon entropy served as the measure of repertoire diversity, while the Gini coefficient captured V-J evenness. Clonotypes shared by more than one individual were considered public. TCRdb trimmed the raw reads at Q25, called clones with MiXCR and kept productive beta chains. Each entry is one CDR3 protein sequence, shown with its most common DNA and genes. TCRdb assigned the V and J calls; the authors' analysis was not used. The sample data list roughly 400,000 distinct CDR3 sequences, and about 16% of these were observed just once. The ten largest clones add up to around 23% of the sample.

This entry is derived from a study of regulatory T cells in long-lasting Graves disease (dated by TCRdb to the early 2020s). With respect to the entire study: Antithyroid drugs had been taken for less than 3 months by newly diagnosed Graves' disease patients. Peripheral blood TCR sequencing and RNA sequencing compared persistent Graves' disease patients with newly diagnosed Graves' disease patients. A total of around 35 samples were covered by TCR sequencing, comprising approximately 13 persistent and roughly 20 newly diagnosed Graves' disease patients. The study was conducted in China and was registered as a clinical trial.

Study-level results and caveats: Sequencing and analysis were limited to the TCR beta chain. The small sample size was acknowledged by the authors as a limitation that may reduce accuracy. More public clonotypes were shared among persistent patients (roughly 2,700) than among newly diagnosed patients (just under 1,000). Lower TCR Shannon entropy and fewer highly expanded clones were observed in persistent Graves' disease patients than in newly diagnosed patients, which suggested clonal expansion. Only peripheral blood was studied, because thyroid tissue, the primary lesion, was inaccessible. TRBV28, TRBJ1-2 and TRBJ2-5 were preferentially used in persistent disease, while TRBV20-1 and TRBJ2-1 were favored in newly diagnosed disease.

These data were also reused for a study on T cells in Graves' hyperthyroidism and ophthalmopathy. The second publication reports: Stable Graves' hyperthyroidism was defined as no progression to ophthalmopathy during 18 months of follow-up. Hyperthyroidism patients were newly diagnosed, with disease duration under 2 months, and aged 18 to 65 years. Patients with uncontrolled infections, other autoimmune diseases, pregnancy or lactation were excluded. Clinical symptoms, serum thyroxine and TRAb, thyroid ultrasound, and orbital computed tomography formed the basis for the diagnoses. For the first round of RT-PCR on the TCR CDR3, the HTBI primer set was used together with the Qiagen OneStep RT-PCR kit. Most expanded thyroid clonotypes (frequency above 0.001) were also found in blood, which suggests that blood repertoires may mirror thyroid immune responses. In cross-validation, a model built on a 13 V-J signature told ophthalmopathy apart from stable hyperthyroidism with approximately 91% sensitivity and about 81% specificity, and in testing the same model reached 80%/75%. In validation, progression to ophthalmopathy was predicted by the model with around 71% sensitivity and about 72% specificity, a median of around 5.9 months before onset. A discovery cohort of about 100 patients, approximately 44 with Graves' ophthalmopathy and 57 with stable Graves' hyperthyroidism, was used to find distinguishing TCR V-J signatures. An independent validation cohort of about 19 hyperthyroidism patients and roughly 16 patients who later progressed to ophthalmopathy tested prospective prediction of ophthalmopathy. For training and testing, the 100 or so patients in the discovery cohort were randomly divided in a 7:3 ratio. Thyroid tissue and blood T-cell repertoires from six or seven Graves' hyperthyroidism patients were also compared in the study. After blood sampling, hyperthyroidism patients were treated with methimazole at a starting dose of 30 mg daily, and ophthalmopathy patients were treated with high-dose intravenous methylprednisolone. Libraries were constructed in a second round of multiplex PCR, after which size selection and purification were performed. Sequencing of the libraries was done on an Illumina HiSeq2000 using paired-end 100 bp reads. Raw data were processed with SOAPnuke, discarding reads with adapters, uncalled bases, mean Phred below 15, or no exact constant-primer or identifier match. High-quality paired reads were merged using COPE v1.2.5, and each unique nucleotide sequence was defined as a clonotype. MiTCR v1.1 was used to align the clonotypes against IMGT TRBV, TRBD and TRBJ reference segments. The analysis included only V-J combinations with a frequency above 0.0001, which together covered roughly 99% of the repertoires. The TCS score was defined as the ratio of F50 (clonal expansion) to E x V (chaos), calculated using BLOSUM62-based TCRdist between CDR3 peptides within each V-J. Welch's t-statistics and random forest reduced around 550 V-J features to some 14, which were used in a naive Bayes classifier (R e1071). Sample size was not statistically predetermined, and investigators were not blinded to group allocation. The paper reports TCR Vbeta CDR3 sequencing of over 120 peripheral blood samples: fewer than 50 ophthalmopathy, approximately 74 hyperthyroidism and approximately 17 progressor patients.

The material was peripheral blood mononuclear cells (PBMCs), obtained at new diagnosis, from a patient treated with antithyroid drugs. Recombination linked TRBV7-2 to TRBJ2-3; the D segment may tentatively be TRBD1 or TRBD2, each giving 6 matched bases. This TCR came from a young woman with Graves disease. Donor details come from another sample of the same person, matched by shared clones. The DNA sequence is given as TGTGCCAGCAGCTTAGCGCGGGTCGGGGGCTCAGATACGCAGTATTTT. The translation is CASSLARVGGSDTQYF.